The subject of this entry is one TCR beta chain. The antigen it binds to is not known. One base away there is no much larger clone; base qualities are not given. V drops 1 base and J drops 1 base, leaving 20 bases in between. The CDR3 goes from the cysteine to the phenylalanine over 18 residues. Of the read, only the CDR3 DNA is kept; its 54 bases are in frame from base 1. CDR1 and CDR2 (SGHRS, YFSETQ) derive from the germline V gene. The record originates from a study of CD8 T cells in ankylosing spondylitis (dated by TCRdb to 2016 to 2017). Looking at the study overall: To find TCR variants linked to disease, the study profiled T cell receptor beta repertoires in ankylosing spondylitis patients and healthy donors. The full study cohort comprised 25 ankylosing spondylitis patients and 110 or so healthy donors. Peripheral blood was sampled, and synovial fluid was additionally collected from ankylosing spondylitis patients. The investigation overall reported the following: Blood from ankylosing spondylitis patients appeared to be characterized by a TCR beta motif made up of under ten highly homologous amino acid variants. Some TCR beta motif variants had previously been reported in synovial fluid and blood of reactive arthritis patients, which suggested common disease-initiation mechanisms. The disease-linked clones showed a CD8+ phenotype and occurred at relatively low frequencies in peripheral blood. According to the report, matched synovial fluid samples from ankylosing spondylitis patients were significantly enriched for the disease-linked clones.

Sequencing took place on an Illumina HiSeq 2500. Quantitative 5'-RACE with molecular barcodes was used to prepare TCR beta libraries. In the original analysis: A new computational method based on a probabilistic model of VDJ rearrangement was used to identify disease-linked TCR variants. TCRdb itself trimmed the public reads at Q25 with fastp, ran MiXCR and retained productive beta chains. When rows share a CDR3 protein, they turn into one entry using the most common DNA and genes. In this record, the V and J calls reflect TCRdb's handling and not the investigators' own analysis. The table for this sample lists about 390,000 distinct CDR3 sequences; about 20% of them were counted only once. About 16% of the sample is held by the ten biggest clonotypes.

The sequence derives from a male donor with ankylosing spondylitis. The rearrangement combines TRBV5-1 with TRBJ2-5, with the D segment possibly TRBD1 or TRBD2, each aligning over 6 bases. Sequencing was performed on blood, either unsorted or a sorted T cell fraction (not recorded which). The DNA sequence is TGCGCCAGCAGCTTGACTGGGACGGGGGCCATCTCCCAAGAGACCCAGTACTTC. The resulting protein is CASSLTGTGAISQETQYF.